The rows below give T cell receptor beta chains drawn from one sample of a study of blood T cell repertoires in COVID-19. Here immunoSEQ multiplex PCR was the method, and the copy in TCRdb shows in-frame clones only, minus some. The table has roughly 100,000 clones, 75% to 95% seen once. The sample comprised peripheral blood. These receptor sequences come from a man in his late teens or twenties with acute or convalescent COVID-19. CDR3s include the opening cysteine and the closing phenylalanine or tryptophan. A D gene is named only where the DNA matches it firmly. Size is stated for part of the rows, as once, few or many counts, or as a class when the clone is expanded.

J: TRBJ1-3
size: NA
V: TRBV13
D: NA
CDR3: CASGVGSGNTIYF
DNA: TGTGCCAGCGGAGTCGGTTCGGGAAACACCATATATTTT

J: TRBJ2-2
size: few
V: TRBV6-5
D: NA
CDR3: CASARETGELFF
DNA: TGTGCCAGCGCTAGAGAAACCGGGGAGCTGTTTTTT

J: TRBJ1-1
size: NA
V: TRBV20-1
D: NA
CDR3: CSASGHSNTEAFF
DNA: TGCAGTGCTAGTGGTCACTCGAACACTGAAGCTTTCTTT

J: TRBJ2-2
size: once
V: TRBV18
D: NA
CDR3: CASHLDRNTGELFF
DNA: TGTGCCAGCCACCTGGACAGGAACACCGGGGAGCTGTTTTTT

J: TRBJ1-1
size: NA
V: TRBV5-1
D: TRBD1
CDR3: CASSLRLDRGNTEAFF
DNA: TGCGCCAGCAGCCTACGTTTAGACAGGGGCAACACTGAAGCTTTCTTT

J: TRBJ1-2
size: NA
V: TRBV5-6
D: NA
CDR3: CASSLGRGFIYGYTF
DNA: TGTGCCAGCAGCTTGGGTCGGGGGTTCATCTATGGCTACACCTTC

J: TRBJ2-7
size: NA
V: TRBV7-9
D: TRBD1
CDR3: CASSLGTGRYEQYF
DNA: TGTGCCAGCAGCTTAGGGACAGGGAGATACGAGCAGTACTTC

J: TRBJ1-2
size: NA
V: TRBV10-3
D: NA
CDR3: CAISESTQGNYGYTF
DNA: TGTGCCATCAGTGAGTCGACTCAGGGGAACTATGGCTACACCTTC

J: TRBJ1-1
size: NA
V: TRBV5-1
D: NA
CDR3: CASSLNGDTGTEAFF
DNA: TGCGCCAGCAGCTTGAATGGGGATACAGGCACTGAAGCTTTCTTT

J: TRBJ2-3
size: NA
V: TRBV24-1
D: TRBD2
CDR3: CATSQGLAGGTDTQYF
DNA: TGTGCCACCAGTCAAGGCCTAGCGGGAGGCACAGATACGCAGTATTTT

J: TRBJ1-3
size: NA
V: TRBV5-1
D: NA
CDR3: CASSLYGGNTIYF
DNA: TGCGCCAGCAGCTTGTACGGTGGAAACACCATATATTTT

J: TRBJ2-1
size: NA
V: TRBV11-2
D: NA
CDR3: CASSLVRDTYNEQFF
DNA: TGTGCCAGCAGCTTAGTGAGGGACACTTACAATGAGCAGTTCTTC

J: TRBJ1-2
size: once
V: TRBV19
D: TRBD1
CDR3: CASSISGGLGYGYTF
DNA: TGTGCCAGTAGTATTTCAGGGGGTTTGGGCTATGGCTACACCTTC

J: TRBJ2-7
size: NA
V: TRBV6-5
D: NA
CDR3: CASSYTGSSYEQYF
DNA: TGTGCCAGCAGTTACACCGGGAGCTCCTACGAGCAGTACTTC

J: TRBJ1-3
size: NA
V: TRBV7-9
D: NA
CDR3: CASSFRGDPGNTIYF
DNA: TGTGCCAGCAGCTTTCGGGGGGATCCTGGAAACACCATATATTTT

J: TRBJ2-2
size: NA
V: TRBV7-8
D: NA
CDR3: CASNWGVTGELFF
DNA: TGTGCCAGCAACTGGGGGGTCACCGGGGAGCTGTTTTTT

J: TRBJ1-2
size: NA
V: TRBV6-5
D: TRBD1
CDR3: CASSLRQGGLDGYTF
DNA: TGTGCCAGCAGCCTGAGACAGGGAGGATTGGATGGCTACACCTTC

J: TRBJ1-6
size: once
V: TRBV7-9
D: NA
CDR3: CASSSRQAPYNSPLHF
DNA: TGTGCCAGCAGCTCAAGACAGGCCCCATATAATTCACCCCTCCACTTT

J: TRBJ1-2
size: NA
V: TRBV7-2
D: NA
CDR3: CASSLVGGGYTF
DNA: TGTGCCAGCAGCTTAGTTGGCGGGGGCTACACCTTC

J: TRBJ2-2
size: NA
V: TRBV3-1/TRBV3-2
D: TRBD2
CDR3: CASSQVLAGGFTGELFF
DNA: TGTGCCAGCAGCCAAGTACTAGCGGGAGGGTTCACCGGGGAGCTGTTTTTT

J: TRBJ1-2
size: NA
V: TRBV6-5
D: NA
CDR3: CASRSISYGYTF
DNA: TGTGCCAGCAGAAGTATCAGCTATGGCTACACCTTC

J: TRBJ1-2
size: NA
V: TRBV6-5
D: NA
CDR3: CASRILRLGGYTF
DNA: TGTGCCAGCAGGATCTTAAGACTTGGGGGCTACACCTTC

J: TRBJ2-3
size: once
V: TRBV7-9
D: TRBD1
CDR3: CASSARTGVGPDTQYF
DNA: TGTGCCAGCAGCGCTAGGACAGGGGTGGGGCCAGATACGCAGTATTTT

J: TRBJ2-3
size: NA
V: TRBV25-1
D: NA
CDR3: CASSEGGRDTQYF
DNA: TGTGCCAGCAGTGAAGGGGGGAGAGATACGCAGTATTTT

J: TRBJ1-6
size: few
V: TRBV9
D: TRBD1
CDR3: CASSAGQANSPLHF
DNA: TGTGCCAGCAGCGCGGGACAGGCCAATTCACCCCTCCACTTT

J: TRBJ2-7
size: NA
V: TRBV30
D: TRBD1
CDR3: CAWTQDRGIYEQYF
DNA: TGTGCCTGGACCCAAGACAGGGGAATCTACGAGCAGTACTTC

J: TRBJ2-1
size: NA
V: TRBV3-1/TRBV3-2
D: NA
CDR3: CASSRSYNEQFF
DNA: TGTGCCAGCAGCCGTTCTTACAATGAGCAGTTCTTC

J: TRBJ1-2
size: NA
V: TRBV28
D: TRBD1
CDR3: CASSPGQWGYTF
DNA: TGTGCCAGCAGTCCGGGACAGTGGGGCTACACCTTC

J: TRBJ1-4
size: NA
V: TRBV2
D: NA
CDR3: CARGQGIGNEKLFF
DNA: TGTGCCAGAGGGCAGGGGATAGGTAATGAAAAACTGTTTTTT

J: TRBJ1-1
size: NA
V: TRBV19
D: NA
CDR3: CASSIDVDSTEAFF
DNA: TGTGCCAGTAGTATAGACGTGGACAGTACTGAAGCTTTCTTT

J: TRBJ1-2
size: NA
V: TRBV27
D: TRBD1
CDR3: CASSLRGTENYGYTF
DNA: TGTGCCAGCAGTTTAAGGGGGACAGAAAACTATGGCTACACCTTC

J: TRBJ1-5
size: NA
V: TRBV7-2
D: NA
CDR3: CASSLNYGGYTNQPQHF
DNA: TGTGCCAGCAGCTTAAATTACGGAGGGTACACCAATCAGCCCCAGCATTTT

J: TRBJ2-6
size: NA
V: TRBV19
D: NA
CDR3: CASKNQGRIPFSGANVLTF
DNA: TGTGCCAGTAAAAACCAGGGTCGAATTCCCTTCTCTGGGGCCAACGTCCTGACTTTC

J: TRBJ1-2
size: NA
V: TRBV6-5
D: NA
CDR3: CASTEGGVGEGYTF
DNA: TGTGCCAGCACCGAGGGTGGGGTTGGGGAAGGCTACACCTTC

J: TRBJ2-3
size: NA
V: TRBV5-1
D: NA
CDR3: CASSPPGHSTDTQYF
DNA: TGCGCCAGCAGCCCCCCGGGACATAGCACAGATACGCAGTATTTT

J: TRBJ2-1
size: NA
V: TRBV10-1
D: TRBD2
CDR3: CASTRTSGSDEQFF
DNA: TGCGCCAGCACACGGACTAGCGGGAGCGATGAGCAGTTCTTC

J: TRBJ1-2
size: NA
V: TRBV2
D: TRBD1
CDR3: CASDRGQDGYTF
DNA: TGTGCCAGCGACAGGGGCCAGGATGGCTACACCTTC